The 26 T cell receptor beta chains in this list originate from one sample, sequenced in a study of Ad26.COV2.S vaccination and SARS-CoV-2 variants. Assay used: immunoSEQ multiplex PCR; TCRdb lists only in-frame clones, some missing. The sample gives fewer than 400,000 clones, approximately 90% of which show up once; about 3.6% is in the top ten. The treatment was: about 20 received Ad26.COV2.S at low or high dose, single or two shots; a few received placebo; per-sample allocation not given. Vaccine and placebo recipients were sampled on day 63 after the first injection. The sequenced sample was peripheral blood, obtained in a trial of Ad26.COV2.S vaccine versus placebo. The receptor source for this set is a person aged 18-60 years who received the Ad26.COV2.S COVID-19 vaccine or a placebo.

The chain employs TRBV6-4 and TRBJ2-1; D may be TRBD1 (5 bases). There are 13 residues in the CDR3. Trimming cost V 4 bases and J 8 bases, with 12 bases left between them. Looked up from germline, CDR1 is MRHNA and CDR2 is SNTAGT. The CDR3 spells CASSASGIDEQFF. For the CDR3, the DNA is TGTGCCAGCAGTGCGTCAGGGATAGATGAGCAGTTCTTC.

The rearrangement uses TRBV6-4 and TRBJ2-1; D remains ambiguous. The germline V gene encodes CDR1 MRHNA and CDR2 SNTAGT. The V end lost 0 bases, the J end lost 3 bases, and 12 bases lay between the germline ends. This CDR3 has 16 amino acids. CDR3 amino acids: CASSDSVNFIYNEQFF. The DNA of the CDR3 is TGTGCCAGCAGTGACTCGGTGAACTTTATCTACAATGAGCAGTTCTTC.

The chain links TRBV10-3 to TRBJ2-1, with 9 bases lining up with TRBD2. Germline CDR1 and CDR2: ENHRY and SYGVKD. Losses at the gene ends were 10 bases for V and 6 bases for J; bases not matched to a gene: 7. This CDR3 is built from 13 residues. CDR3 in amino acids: CATAGGMGNEQFF. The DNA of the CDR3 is TGTGCCACCGCGGGGGGGATGGGCAATGAGCAGTTCTTC.

Written as DNA, the CDR3 is TGTGCCAGCAGCTTAGGGGGGGACGGATACGAGCAGTACTTC. Translating it yields CASSLGGDGYEQYF. This chain connects TRBV11-2 to TRBJ2-7; a weak D match, TRBD2 (6 bases). Looked up from germline, CDR1 is SGHAT and CDR2 is FQNNGV. The CDR3 runs 14 residues. V shed 1 base and J shed 4 bases, with 11 bases lying between them.

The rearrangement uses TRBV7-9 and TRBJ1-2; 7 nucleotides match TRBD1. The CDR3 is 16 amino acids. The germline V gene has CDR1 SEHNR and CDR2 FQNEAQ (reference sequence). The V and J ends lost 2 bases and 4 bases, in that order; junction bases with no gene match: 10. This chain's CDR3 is CASSLPVTGSGYGYTF. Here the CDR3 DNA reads TGTGCCAGCAGCTTACCAGTGACAGGGTCGGGCTATGGCTACACCTTC. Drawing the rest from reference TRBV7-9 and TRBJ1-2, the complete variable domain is DTGVSQNPRHKITKRGQNVTFRCDPISEHNRLYWYRQTLGQGPEFLTYFQNEAQLEKSRLLSDRFSAERPKGSFSTLEIQRTEQGDSAMYLCASSLPVTGSGYGYTFGSGTRLTVV.

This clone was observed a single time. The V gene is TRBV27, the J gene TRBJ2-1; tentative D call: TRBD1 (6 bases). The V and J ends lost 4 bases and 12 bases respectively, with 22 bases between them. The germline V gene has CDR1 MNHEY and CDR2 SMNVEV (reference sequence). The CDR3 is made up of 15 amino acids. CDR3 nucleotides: TGTGCCAGCAGTTCTAGCTATCGAGGGACAAAATTGCAGTTCTTC. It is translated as CASSSSYRGTKLQFF.

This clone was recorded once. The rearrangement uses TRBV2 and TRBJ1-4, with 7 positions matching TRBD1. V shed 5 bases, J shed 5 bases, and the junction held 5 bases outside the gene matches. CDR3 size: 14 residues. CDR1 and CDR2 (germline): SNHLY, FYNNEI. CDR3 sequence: CASSRQGLNEKLFF. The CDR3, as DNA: TGTGCCAGCAGTAGACAGGGTCTGAATGAAAAACTGTTTTTT.

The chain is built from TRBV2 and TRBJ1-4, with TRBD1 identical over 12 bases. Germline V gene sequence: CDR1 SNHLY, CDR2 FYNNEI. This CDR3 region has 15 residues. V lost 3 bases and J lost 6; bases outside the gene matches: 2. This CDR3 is CASSDGTGGDEKLFF. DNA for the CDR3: TGTGCCAGCAGTGATGGGACAGGGGGCGATGAAAAACTGTTTTTT.

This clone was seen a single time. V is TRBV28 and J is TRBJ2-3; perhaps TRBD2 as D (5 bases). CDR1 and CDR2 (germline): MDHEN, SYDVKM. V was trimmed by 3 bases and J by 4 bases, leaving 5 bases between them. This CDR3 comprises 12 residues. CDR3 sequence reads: CASSFGADTQYF. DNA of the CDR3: TGTGCCAGCAGTTTCGGGGCAGATACGCAGTATTTT.

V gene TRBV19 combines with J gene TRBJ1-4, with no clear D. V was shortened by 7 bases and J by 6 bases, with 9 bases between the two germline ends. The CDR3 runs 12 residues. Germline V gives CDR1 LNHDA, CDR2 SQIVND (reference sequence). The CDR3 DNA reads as TGTGCCAGTAAGCGGTGGGATGAAAAACTGTTTTTT. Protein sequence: CASKRWDEKLFF. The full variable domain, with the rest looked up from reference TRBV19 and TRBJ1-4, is DGGITQSPKYLFRKEGQNVTLSCEQNLNHDAMYWYRQDPGQGLRLIYYSQIVNDFQKGDIAEGYSVSREKKESFPLTVTSAQKNPTAFYLCASKRWDEKLFFGSGTQLSVL.

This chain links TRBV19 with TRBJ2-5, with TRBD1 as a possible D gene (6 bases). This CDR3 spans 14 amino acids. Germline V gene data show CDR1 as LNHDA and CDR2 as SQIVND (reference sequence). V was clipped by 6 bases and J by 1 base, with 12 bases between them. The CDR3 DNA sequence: TGTGCCAGTAGAAACAGGGACACCCAAGAGACCCAGTACTTC. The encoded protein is CASRNRDTQETQYF.

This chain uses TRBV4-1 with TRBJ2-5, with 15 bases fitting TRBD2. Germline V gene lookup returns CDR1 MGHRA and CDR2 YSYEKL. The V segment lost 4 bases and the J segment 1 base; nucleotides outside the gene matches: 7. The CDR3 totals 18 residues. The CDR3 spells CASSPPGTSGGLQETQYF. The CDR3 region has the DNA TGCGCCAGCAGCCCCCCGGGGACTAGCGGGGGGCTCCAAGAGACCCAGTACTTC.

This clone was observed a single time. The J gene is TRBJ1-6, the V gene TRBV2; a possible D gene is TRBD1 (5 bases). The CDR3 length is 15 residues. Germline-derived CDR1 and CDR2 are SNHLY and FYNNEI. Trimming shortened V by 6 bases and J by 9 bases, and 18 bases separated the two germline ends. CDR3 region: CASSPGGTGISPLHF. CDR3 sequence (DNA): TGTGCCAGCAGCCCGGGAGGGACCGGCATTTCACCCCTCCACTTT.

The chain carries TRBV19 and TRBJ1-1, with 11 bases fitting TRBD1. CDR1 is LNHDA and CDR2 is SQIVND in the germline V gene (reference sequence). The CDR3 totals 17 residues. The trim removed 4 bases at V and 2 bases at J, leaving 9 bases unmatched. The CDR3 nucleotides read TGTGCCAGTAGTAGCGGACAGGGGGCGAGAATAAACACTGAAGCTTTCTTT. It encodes CASSSGQGARINTEAFF.

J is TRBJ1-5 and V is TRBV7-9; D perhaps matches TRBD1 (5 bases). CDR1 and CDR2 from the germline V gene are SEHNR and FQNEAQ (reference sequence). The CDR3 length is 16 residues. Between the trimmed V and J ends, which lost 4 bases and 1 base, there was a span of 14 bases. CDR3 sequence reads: CASSSTPGGSNQPQHF. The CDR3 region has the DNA TGTGCCAGCAGCTCCACCCCTGGGGGGAGCAATCAGCCCCAGCATTTT. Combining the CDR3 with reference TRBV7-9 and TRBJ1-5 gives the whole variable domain DTGVSQNPRHKITKRGQNVTFRCDPISEHNRLYWYRQTLGQGPEFLTYFQNEAQLEKSRLLSDRFSAERPKGSFSTLEIQRTEQGDSAMYLCASSSTPGGSNQPQHFGDGTRLSIL.

The CDR3 reads CASSMGAGAGEQYF. The DNA for the CDR3 is TGTGCCAGTAGTATGGGAGCGGGGGCAGGCGAGCAGTACTTC. The chain links TRBV19 to TRBJ2-7, with TRBD2 matching over 8 bases. Germline CDR1 reads LNHDA; CDR2 reads SQIVND (reference sequence). V gave up 3 bases and J gave up 6 bases; unmatched junction bases: 7. There are 14 residues in the CDR3.

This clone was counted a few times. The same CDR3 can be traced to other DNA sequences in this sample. The CDR3 DNA follows: TGCGCCAGCAGCTTACAAGAGACCCAGTACTTC. Protein product: CASSLQETQYF. The chain recombines TRBV5-1 with TRBJ2-5; no firm D call. V gave up 2 bases and J gave up 2 bases, with 1 base separating them. In germline, CDR1 is SGHRS, CDR2 YFSETQ. The CDR3 totals 11 residues.

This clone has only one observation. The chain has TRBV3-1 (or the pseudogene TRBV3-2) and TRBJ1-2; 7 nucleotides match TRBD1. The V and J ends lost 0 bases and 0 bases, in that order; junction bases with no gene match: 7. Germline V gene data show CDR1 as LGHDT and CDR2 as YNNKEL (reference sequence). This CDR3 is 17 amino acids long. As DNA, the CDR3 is TGTGCCAGCAGCCAAGAGCGGGACAGATGGTCTAACTATGGCTACACCTTC. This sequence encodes CASSQERDRWSNYGYTF.

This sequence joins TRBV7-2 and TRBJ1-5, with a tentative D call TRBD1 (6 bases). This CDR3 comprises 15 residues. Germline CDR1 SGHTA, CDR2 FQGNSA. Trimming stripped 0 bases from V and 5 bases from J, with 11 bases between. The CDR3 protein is CASSLALGGYQPQHF. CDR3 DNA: TGTGCCAGCAGCTTAGCGCTGGGGGGCTATCAGCCCCAGCATTTT.

The CDR3 loop reads CATSMDRNGGVEAFF. The CDR3 DNA follows: TGTGCCACCAGCATGGACAGGAACGGGGGCGTTGAAGCTTTCTTT. The gene calls are TRBV15 and TRBJ1-1, with 7 nucleotides matching TRBD1. The germline gives CDR1 LNHNV, CDR2 YYDKDF (reference sequence). The CDR3 is made up of 15 amino acids. The V segment lost 4 bases and the J segment 7 bases; nucleotides outside the gene matches: 12.

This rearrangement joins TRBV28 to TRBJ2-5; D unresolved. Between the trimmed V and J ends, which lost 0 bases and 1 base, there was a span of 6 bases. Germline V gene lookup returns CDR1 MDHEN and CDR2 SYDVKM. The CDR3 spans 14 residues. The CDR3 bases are TGTGCCAGCAGTTTATGGGGCAGCCAAGAGACCCAGTACTTC. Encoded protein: CASSLWGSQETQYF. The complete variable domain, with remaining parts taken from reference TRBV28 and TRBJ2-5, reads DVKVTQSSRYLVKRTGEKVFLECVQDMDHENMFWYRQDPGLGLRLIYFSYDVKMKEKGDIPEGYSVSREKKERFSLILESASTNQTSMYLCASSLWGSQETQYFGPGTRLLVL.

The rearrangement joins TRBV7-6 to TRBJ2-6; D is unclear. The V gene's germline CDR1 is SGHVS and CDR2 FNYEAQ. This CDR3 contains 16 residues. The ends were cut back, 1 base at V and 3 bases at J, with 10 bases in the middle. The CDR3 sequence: CASSLGANIGANVLTF. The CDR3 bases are TGTGCCAGCAGCTTAGGAGCAAACATTGGGGCCAACGTCCTGACTTTC.

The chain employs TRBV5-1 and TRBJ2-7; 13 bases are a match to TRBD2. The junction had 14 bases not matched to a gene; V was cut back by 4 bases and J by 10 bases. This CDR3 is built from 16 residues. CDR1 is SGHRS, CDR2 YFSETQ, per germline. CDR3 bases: TGCGCCAGCAGCCGCACCGGACTAGCGGGGGAAGAAGAACAGTACTTC. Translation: CASSRTGLAGEEEQYF. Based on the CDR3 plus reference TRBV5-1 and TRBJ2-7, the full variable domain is KAGVTQTPRYLIKTRGQQVTLSCSPISGHRSVSWYQQTPGQGLQFLFEYFSETQRNKGNFPGRFSGRQFSNSRSEMNVSTLELGDSALYLCASSRTGLAGEEEQYFGPGTRLTVT.

CDR3 nucleotides: TGCGCCAGCAGCCAGGACAAGAGGGCAATATATAATTCACCCCTCCACTTT. This sequence encodes CASSQDKRAIYNSPLHF. The V call is TRBV4-1, the J call TRBJ1-6, with D perhaps TRBD1 (5 bases). The CDR3 is made up of 17 amino acids. V shed 3 bases and J shed 4 bases, with 16 bases lying between them. CDR1 MGHRA and CDR2 YSYEKL come from the germline V gene.

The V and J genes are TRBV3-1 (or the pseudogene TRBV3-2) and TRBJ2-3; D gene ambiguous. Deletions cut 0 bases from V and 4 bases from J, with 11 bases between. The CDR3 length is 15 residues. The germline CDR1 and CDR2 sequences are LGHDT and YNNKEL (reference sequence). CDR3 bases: TGTGCCAGCAGCCAAGAGCCTAGTAGTGCAGATACGCAGTATTTT. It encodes CASSQEPSSADTQYF.

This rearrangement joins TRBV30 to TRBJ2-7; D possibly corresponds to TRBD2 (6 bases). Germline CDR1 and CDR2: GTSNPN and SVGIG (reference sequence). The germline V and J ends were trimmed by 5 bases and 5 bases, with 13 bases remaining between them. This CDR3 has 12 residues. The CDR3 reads CAWDQGGHEQYF. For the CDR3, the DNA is TGTGCCTGGGACCAGGGAGGCCACGAGCAGTACTTC.